This TCR beta chain was documented in a study of T cells in Graves' hyperthyroidism and ophthalmopathy. Researchers amplified the TCR beta CDR3 regions from RNA transcripts. First-round RT-PCR with HTBI primers amplified the TCR CDR3 region. One entry per CDR3 protein results from TCRdb running MiXCR on the multiplex PCR reads. Of a few hundred thousand distinct CDR3 sequences listed, under 60% are singletons. Trimming pared 5 bases from V and 5 bases from J, leaving 15 bases between. Looked up from germline, CDR1 is MNHNY and CDR2 is SVGAGI (reference sequence). The CDR3 sequence is 14 residues long.

The receptor comes from a woman between 18 and 29 years old with Graves' hyperthyroidism. The rearrangement uses TRBV6-6 and TRBJ1-1; possible D gene TRBD1, 6 bases. The sequencing input was peripheral blood or thyroid tissue (not recorded which). The CDR3 bases are TGTGCCAGCAGTCAAACCTCAGGGGATACTGAAGCTTTCTTT. Residues: CASSQTSGDTEAFF.